These 3 T cell receptor beta chains originate from one sample sequenced in a study of Graves' ophthalmopathy and Graves' hyperthyroidism. Transcripts of RNA were the source for amplifying TCR beta CDR3 regions. First-round RT-PCR with HTBI primers preceded a second-round multiplex PCR. TCRdb reanalysed the multiplex PCR reads using MiXCR and keeps one entry per CDR3 protein. Altogether roughly 410,000 distinct CDR3 sequences are present, roughly 15% being singletons, with the ten largest covering roughly 7%. The sequencing input was peripheral blood. All receptors derive from a woman aged 18-29 years with stable Graves' hyperthyroidism.

This clonotype has a count of ten or more. The chain recombines TRBV15 with TRBJ1-1, with a tentative D call TRBD1 (5 bases). The CDR3 covers 15 residues. The V end was cut by 0 bases, the J end by 1 base, with 9 bases between. The germline V gene encodes CDR1 LNHNV and CDR2 YYDKDF (reference sequence). The CDR3 nucleotides are TGTGCCACCAGCAGAGATCGTGGGGCGAACACTGAAGCTTTCTTT. Translation gives CATSRDRGANTEAFF.

With regard to this clonotype: The conserved phenylalanine or tryptophan normally closing the CDR3 is absent here, so this likely arose from a read error. It is unclear where the CDR3 begins or ends on the DNA, so no DNA is shown, and the CDR3 is as TCRdb lists it. The rearrangement joins TRBV28 to TRBJ2-5; the table assigns TRBD1, which was not confirmed against the DNA. Germline V CDR1 and CDR2: MDHEN, SYDVKM. Termini included, the CDR3 measures 10 amino acids. CDR3 amino acids: CASSEALTWL.

The rearrangement uses TRBV6-4 and TRBJ2-6; D possibly corresponds to TRBD1 (6 bases). Germline V gene sequence: CDR1 MRHNA, CDR2 SNTAGT. The CDR3 is 15 residues long. Trimming cost V 6 bases and J 1 base, with 10 bases left between them. CDR3 protein: CASRSTGSGANVLTF. CDR3 coding DNA: TGTGCCAGCAGGAGCACAGGGTCTGGGGCCAACGTCCTGACTTTC.